This T cell receptor beta chain comes out of a study of blood T cell repertoires in COVID-19. Across the whole study: The samples span acute and convalescent COVID-19 from the United States, Italy and Spain.

Profiling relied on immunoSEQ multiplex PCR, and the TCRdb table lists in-frame clones only, not all of them. The table has some 240,000 clones, approximately 89% seen once. The Seattle patients joined while their infection was active and were tracked longitudinally afterward. The CDR3 covers 17 residues. V was pared by 5 bases and J by 2 bases, with 14 bases of the junction left unmatched. Germline CDR1 is MRHNA and CDR2 is SNTAGT. Sequenced sample: peripheral blood. The clonotype comes from a woman in her sixties or seventies with COVID-19, enrolled during active disease. The chain combines TRBV6-4 with TRBJ2-5; 7 bases fit TRBD1. The CDR3 region has the DNA TGTGCCAGCAGTCCCCGACAGGGATCAGATCTACAAGAGACCCAGTACTTC. This encodes CASSPRQGSDLQETQYF.